These T cell receptor beta chains were read from a single sample in a study of metastatic and nonmetastatic thyroid tumors. TCRdb redid the clone calls on the PCR reads using MiXCR. Counted here are over 35,000 clones, around a sixth occurring once; the ten biggest clones make up 8% to 10%. Sequencing was carried out using tumor tissue. Source of these receptors: a female donor with papillary thyroid cancer or a benign thyroid nodule (not recorded which). Some clones in this sample may be carry-over from other donors' samples. The CDR3 runs from the conserved cysteine through the conserved F or W. A D gene is named only where the DNA matches it firmly. Size values are once, few and many counts, or a class for expanded clones, and some rows have none.

D: NA; J: TRBJ2-2; size: many; V: TRBV12-3/TRBV12-4; length: 14; DNA: TGTGCCAGCAGTTTAGTTACAGGGAACGGGGAGCTGTTTTTT; CDR3: CASSLVTGNGELFF
D: TRBD2; J: TRBJ2-1; size: once; V: TRBV19; length: 16; DNA: TGTGCCAGTAGTTCAAGGACTAGCGGGAGGGGAAATGAGCAGTTCTTC; CDR3: CASSSRTSGRGNEQFF
D: TRBD1; J: TRBJ1-5; size: few; V: TRBV19; length: 14; DNA: TGTGCCAGTACCCCGGACAGGAGCAATCAGCCCCAGAATTTT; CDR3: CASTPDRSNQPQNF
D: TRBD1; J: TRBJ1-2; size: many; V: TRBV28; length: 14; DNA: TGTGCCAGCAGGTATCTCGGACAGGGAGATGGCTACACCTTC; CDR3: CASRYLGQGDGYTF
D: NA; J: TRBJ1-1; size: few; V: TRBV28; length: 17; DNA: TGTGCCAGCAGTCTGGAATTCCATGGCGGGTGCAACACTGAAGCTTTCTTT; CDR3: CASSLEFHGGCNTEAFF
D: NA; J: TRBJ2-1; size: many; V: TRBV7-2; length: 14; DNA: TGTGCCAGCGAACCCCTACCGGACTACAATGAGCAGTTCTTC; CDR3: CASEPLPDYNEQFF
D: NA; J: TRBJ1-1; size: NA; V: TRBV28; length: 12; DNA: TGTGCCAGCAGTTTATATGGAACTGAAGCTTTCTTT; CDR3: CASSLYGTEAFF
D: NA; J: TRBJ2-7; size: NA; V: TRBV30; length: 14; DNA: TGTGCCTGGAGTGTCGGGTGGGATACCTACGAGCAGTACTTC; CDR3: CAWSVGWDTYEQYF
D: NA; J: TRBJ1-6; size: many; V: TRBV18; length: 15; DNA: TGTGCCAGCTCCCCAGGGAGCGGGGGGGATTCACCCCTCCACTTT; CDR3: CASSPGSGGDSPLHF
D: TRBD2; J: TRBJ2-1; size: many; V: TRBV7-9; length: 17; DNA: TGTGCCAGCAGCTTAATCCCAGCTAGCGGTACCTACAATGAGCAGTTCTTC; CDR3: CASSLIPASGTYNEQFF
D: TRBD2; J: TRBJ2-2; size: many; V: TRBV28; length: 15; DNA: TGTGCCAGCAGTTCCGGCGGGAGTGTAACCGGGGAGCTGTTTTTT; CDR3: CASSSGGSVTGELFF
D: NA; J: TRBJ1-3; size: many; V: TRBV18; length: 16; DNA: TGTGCCAGCTCACCACAGGGGTCTCGCTCTGGAAACACCATATATTTT; CDR3: CASSPQGSRSGNTIYF
D: TRBD2; J: TRBJ2-1; size: many; V: TRBV6-5; length: 16; DNA: TGTGCCAGCAGTTACTCGACTAGCGGGCCCTACAATGAGCAGTTCTTC; CDR3: CASSYSTSGPYNEQFF
D: NA; J: TRBJ1-6; size: many; V: TRBV20-1; length: 17; DNA: TGCAGTGCTAGAGAGAACTTGGGGAGCTCCTATAATTCACCCCTCCACTTT; CDR3: CSARENLGSSYNSPLHF
D: NA; J: TRBJ2-7; size: NA; V: TRBV20-1; length: 15; DNA: TGCAGTGCTAGTTCGGTTCAAGCGGAACCCTACGAGCGGTACTTC; CDR3: CSASSVQAEPYERYF
D: NA; J: TRBJ2-3; size: few; V: TRBV2; length: 15; DNA: TGTGCCAGCAGGGATGATCGGGAATACACAGATACGCAGTATTTT; CDR3: CASRDDREYTDTQYF
D: NA; J: TRBJ2-4; size: many; V: TRBV25-1; length: 15; DNA: TGTGCCAGCAGTGACTCCAGAGAAGCCAAAAACATTCAGTACTTC; CDR3: CASSDSREAKNIQYF
D: TRBD1; J: TRBJ1-1; size: many; V: TRBV19; length: 13; DNA: TGTGCCAGTAGTAACGCGCCGGGACAGATCGCTTTCTTT; CDR3: CASSNAPGQIAFF
D: NA; J: TRBJ2-5; size: many; V: TRBV3-1; length: 15; DNA: TGTGCCAGCAGCCAAGGAAGGGGGGGGTCGGAGACCCAGTACTTC; CDR3: CASSQGRGGSETQYF
D: NA; J: TRBJ1-1; size: many; V: TRBV12-3/TRBV12-4; length: 14; DNA: TGTGCCAGCAAGGAAATCCGGGAGAACACTGAAGCTTTCTTT; CDR3: CASKEIRENTEAFF
D: NA; J: TRBJ1-1; size: many; V: TRBV6-2/TRBV6-3; length: 13; DNA: TGTGCCAGCAGTTCCTGGTTGAACACTGAAGCTTTCTTT; CDR3: CASSSWLNTEAFF
D: NA; J: TRBJ2-7; size: many; V: TRBV12-3/TRBV12-4; length: 16; DNA: TGTGCCAGCAGTCAAACCTCGAACAGGGCAAGATACGAGCAGTACTTC; CDR3: CASSQTSNRARYEQYF
D: TRBD1; J: TRBJ2-3; size: many; V: TRBV9; length: 15; DNA: TGTGCCAGCAGCCTAGGACAGGGGTTCACAGATACGCAGTATTTT; CDR3: CASSLGQGFTDTQYF
D: NA; J: TRBJ1-1; size: many; V: TRBV5-4; length: 14; DNA: TGTGCCAGCAGCTTTGGAGGGGTAAACACTGAAGCTTTCTTT; CDR3: CASSFGGVNTEAFF
D: NA; J: TRBJ2-1; size: medium-sized; V: TRBV27; length: 15; DNA: TGTGCCAGCAGTGGCTCGGAGAGCTCCTACAATGAGCAGTTCTTC; CDR3: CASSGSESSYNEQFF
D: NA; J: TRBJ2-1; size: NA; V: TRBV30; length: 13; DNA: TGTGCCTGGAAGTCGGTAGCGTTCGTTGAGCAGTTCTTC; CDR3: CAWKSVAFVEQFF
D: TRBD2; J: TRBJ2-2; size: many; V: TRBV18; length: 15; DNA: TGTGCCAGCTCACATAGCGGGACGAACACCGGGGAGCTGTTTTTT; CDR3: CASSHSGTNTGELFF
D: NA; J: TRBJ1-1; size: many; V: TRBV20-1; length: 13; DNA: TGCAGTGCTAGAGATGAACCGAACACTGAAGCTTTCTTT; CDR3: CSARDEPNTEAFF
D: TRBD2; J: TRBJ2-1; size: many; V: TRBV4-2; length: 18; DNA: TGTGCCAGCAGCCCGGCAGGGACTAGCGGGAGATCTTACAATGAGCAGTTCTTC; CDR3: CASSPAGTSGRSYNEQFF
D: NA; J: TRBJ1-1; size: many; V: TRBV6-1; length: 14; DNA: TGTGCCAGCAGTAGGGACGTAGAGAACACTGAAGCTTTCTTT; CDR3: CASSRDVENTEAFF
D: NA; J: TRBJ2-6; size: NA; V: TRBV6-5; length: 15; DNA: TGTGACAGCAGTTATTCTTACTCTGGGGCAAACGTCCTGACTTTC; CDR3: CDSSYSYSGANVLTF
D: NA; J: TRBJ1-3; size: many; V: TRBV6-1; length: 16; DNA: TGTGCCAGCAGTGACGTGACAGTCTTCTCTGGAAACACCATATATTTT; CDR3: CASSDVTVFSGNTIYF
D: TRBD1; J: TRBJ2-7; size: many; V: TRBV6-1; length: 14; DNA: TGTGCCAGCAGTGGACAGGGGTTCGGTTACGAGCAGTACTTC; CDR3: CASSGQGFGYEQYF
D: NA; J: TRBJ2-7; size: many; V: TRBV18; length: 14; DNA: TGTGCCAGCTCACGGGATACTGGGACCTACGAGCAGTACTTC; CDR3: CASSRDTGTYEQYF
D: NA; J: TRBJ2-3; size: NA; V: TRBV11-2; length: 15; DNA: TGTGCCAGCAGCCCCCGGGCTACTCTCACAGATACGCAGTATTTT; CDR3: CASSPRATLTDTQYF
D: TRBD1; J: TRBJ1-2; size: many; V: TRBV28; length: 14; DNA: TGTGCCAGCACCTCCTCCAGGGCCAGGGGGGGCTACACCTTC; CDR3: CASTSSRARGGYTF